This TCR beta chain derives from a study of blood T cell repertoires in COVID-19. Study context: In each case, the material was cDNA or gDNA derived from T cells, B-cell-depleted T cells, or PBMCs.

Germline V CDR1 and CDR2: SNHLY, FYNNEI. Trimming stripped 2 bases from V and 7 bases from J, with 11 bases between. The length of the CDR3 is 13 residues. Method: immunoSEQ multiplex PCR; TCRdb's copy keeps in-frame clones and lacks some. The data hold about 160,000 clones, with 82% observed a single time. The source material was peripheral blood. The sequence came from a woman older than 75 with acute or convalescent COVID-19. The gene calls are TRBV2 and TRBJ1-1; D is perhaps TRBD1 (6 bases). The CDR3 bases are TGTGCCAGCAGTGAATTTGGGGGCCTTGAAGCTTTCTTT. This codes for CASSEFGGLEAFF.